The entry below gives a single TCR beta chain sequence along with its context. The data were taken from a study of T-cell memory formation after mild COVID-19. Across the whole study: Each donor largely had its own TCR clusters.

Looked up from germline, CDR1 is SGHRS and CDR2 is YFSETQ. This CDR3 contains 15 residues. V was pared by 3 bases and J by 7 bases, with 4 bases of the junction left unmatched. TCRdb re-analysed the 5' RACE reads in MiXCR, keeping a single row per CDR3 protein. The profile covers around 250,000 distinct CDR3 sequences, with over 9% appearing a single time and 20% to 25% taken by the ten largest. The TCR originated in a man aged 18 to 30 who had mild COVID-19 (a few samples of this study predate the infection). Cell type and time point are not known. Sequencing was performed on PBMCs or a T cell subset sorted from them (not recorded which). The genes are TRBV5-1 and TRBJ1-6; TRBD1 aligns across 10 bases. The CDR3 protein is CASSSPGQGNSPLHF. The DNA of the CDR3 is TGCGCCAGCAGCTCGCCGGGACAGGGGAATTCACCCCTCCACTTT.